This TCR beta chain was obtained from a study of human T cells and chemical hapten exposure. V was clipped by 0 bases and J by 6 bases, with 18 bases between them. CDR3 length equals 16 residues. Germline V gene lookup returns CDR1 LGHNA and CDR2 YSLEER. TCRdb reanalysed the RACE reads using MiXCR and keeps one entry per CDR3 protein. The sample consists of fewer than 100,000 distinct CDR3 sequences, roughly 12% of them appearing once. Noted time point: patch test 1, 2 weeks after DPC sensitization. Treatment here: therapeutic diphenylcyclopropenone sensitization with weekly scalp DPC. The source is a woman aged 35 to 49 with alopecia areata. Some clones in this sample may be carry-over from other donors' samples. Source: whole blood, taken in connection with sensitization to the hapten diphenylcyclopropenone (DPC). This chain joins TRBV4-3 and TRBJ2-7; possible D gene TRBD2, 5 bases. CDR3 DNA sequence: TGCGCCAGCAGCCAAGATACGGCAGGAGGCCTGGGCGAGCAGTACTTC. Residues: CASSQDTAGGLGEQYF.